This T cell receptor beta chain is from a study of cytomegalovirus exposure and HLA in healthy donors. Data came from immunoSEQ multiplex PCR; TCRdb stores just in-frame clones and leaves some out. The sample consists of about 140,000 clones, 70% to 90% of them appearing once. Study results and caveats: The authors listed 150 to 200 TCR beta chains as cytomegalovirus-associated. A later analysis found first-cohort TCR clusters tended to co-occur in the 120 validation repertoires.

As for this clone: Its antigen is undetermined.

This CDR3 spans 12 amino acids. V lost 8 bases and J lost 4; bases outside the gene matches: 2. Germline lookup yields CDR1 MNHEY and CDR2 SMNVEV (reference sequence). V is TRBV27 and J is TRBJ2-1, with 7 bases matching TRBD2. The source of this sequence is a man between 18 and 29 years old in good health and CMV-seronegative. The material sequenced was PBMCs. CDR3 sequence: CASWGGYNEQFF. CDR3 nucleotides: TGTGCCAGCTGGGGGGGATACAATGAGCAGTTCTTC.